Listed below are T cell receptor beta chains from one sample, sequenced in a study of CD8+ T cells in alopecia areata. Data came from immunoSEQ multiplex PCR; TCRdb stores just in-frame clones and leaves some out. Altogether 85,000 to 110,000 clones are present, 55% being singletons, with the ten largest covering 8.8%. What was sequenced was CD4+ T cells sorted from blood. These TCRs come from a human donor in good health. Both conserved end residues are part of each CDR3. The size of a clone is reported for some rows only, either as once, few or many, or as a class for expanded clones.

size: -; V: TRBV5-6; CDR3: CASSFTTLAAYNEQFF
size: -; V: TRBV28; CDR3: CASSPQNTGELFF
size: -; V: TRBV2; CDR3: CASSSLNYGYTF
size: -; V: TRBV30; CDR3: CAWSAQGFYGYTF
size: -; V: TRBV5-1; CDR3: CASSLLSTTGDYNEQFF
size: -; V: TRBV29-1; CDR3: CSVRGRAWETQYF
size: -; V: TRBV5-1; CDR3: CASSLGSNTEAFF
size: few; V: TRBV29-1; CDR3: CSTRNPWNTEAFF
size: few; V: TRBV29-1; CDR3: CSVLGAQGNTEAFF
size: -; V: TRBV5-6; CDR3: CASSLLAPKNIQYF
size: few; V: TRBV4-3; CDR3: CASSQDYRGNQPQHF
size: -; V: TRBV7-9; CDR3: CALDRLNTEAFF
size: once; V: TRBV5-1; CDR3: CASSLEDRKQETQYF
size: -; V: TRBV9; CDR3: CASSVGSRVAGIYEQYF
size: -; V: TRBV30; CDR3: CAWGRTGHTGELFF
size: -; V: TRBV29-1; CDR3: CSAGGGKGNNEQFF
size: -; V: TRBV30; CDR3: CAWRRADYSYEQYF
size: -; V: TRBV6-5; CDR3: CASSYGGGSNQPQHF
size: -; V: TRBV30; CDR3: CAWRVGAQETQYF
size: -; V: TRBV7-6; CDR3: CASSRSTGMMNTEAFF
size: -; V: TRBV27; CDR3: CASRALSTDTQYF
size: once; V: TRBV5-1; CDR3: CASSLAGTGGLTDTQYF
size: few; V: TRBV29-1; CDR3: CSVDGGGRGYTF
size: -; V: TRBV30; CDR3: CAWSVLYQETQYF
size: -; V: TRBV27; CDR3: CASSQTGTAGTGELFF
size: -; V: TRBV28; CDR3: CASSSQGRGSPLHF
size: -; V: TRBV6-5; CDR3: CASSYSTGGGEKLFF
size: few; V: TRBV25-1; CDR3: CASSGQATNEKLFF
size: -; V: TRBV10-2; CDR3: CASRSRNLYEQYF
size: few; V: TRBV6-1; CDR3: CASSEAAGLADTQYF
size: few; V: TRBV29-1; CDR3: CSGGTGTSTDTQYF
size: few; V: TRBV7-9; CDR3: CASSLAGFNPAQYF
size: few; V: TRBV29-1; CDR3: CSSDPGQGKDYTF
size: once; V: TRBV7-9; CDR3: CASSHTSGGRTDTQYF
size: -; V: TRBV10-3; CDR3: CAISDGASETQYF
size: few; V: TRBV29-1; CDR3: CSVDGVSETQYF
size: -; V: TRBV28; CDR3: CASSLPFRTGEQYF
size: -; V: TRBV29-1; CDR3: CSVEGAGDTQYF
size: -; V: TRBV25-1; CDR3: CASSDNTGGNTEAFF
size: -; V: TRBV4-3; CDR3: CASSQERRGRETQYF
size: -; V: TRBV4-3; CDR3: CASSQEGQPTDTQYF
size: -; V: TRBV6-6; CDR3: CASSWGSSYEQYF
size: once; V: TRBV19; CDR3: CASSTPRQGYNSPLHF
size: few; V: TRBV7-2; CDR3: CASSLGQGALGKNIQYF
size: -; V: TRBV4-3; CDR3: CASSPGGALSAGETQYF
size: once; V: TRBV7-6; CDR3: CASSFSAVVGETQYF